Below are 9 T cell receptor beta chains sequenced from a single sample in a study of cytomegalovirus exposure and HLA in healthy donors. The PCR was carried out with 60 Vbeta primers and 13 Jbeta primers. Produced via immunoSEQ multiplex PCR; TCRdb's table is partial and in-frame only. The data contain under 100,000 clones, roughly a tenth of them seen just once; the ten biggest clones take up around 25%. Sequenced: PBMCs. These receptors were taken from a man aged 60 to 75 in good health and CMV-seropositive.

There are a few counts of this clone. This CDR3 is CASSFTSWDRNYEQYF. The DNA for the CDR3 is TGTGCCAGCAGCTTCACATCTTGGGACAGGAATTACGAGCAGTACTTC. The V and J genes are TRBV5-6 and TRBJ2-7, with TRBD1 matching over 8 bases. CDR1 SGHDT and CDR2 YYEEEE come from the germline V gene. The CDR3 loop spans 16 amino acids. Trimming cost V 2 bases and J 4 bases; bases outside gene matches: 11.

This chain connects TRBV5-1 to TRBJ1-1, with 8 bases lining up with TRBD1. Germline assignment: CDR1 SGHRS and CDR2 YFSETQ. V shed 4 bases and J 7 bases; nucleotides not matched to a gene: 9. The CDR3 sequence is 14 residues long. The CDR3 protein is CASSPGTGQHEAFF. The CDR3 DNA sequence: TGCGCCAGCAGCCCGGGGACAGGACAACATGAAGCTTTCTTT.

This clone was counted a few times. The V and J genes are TRBV7-9 and TRBJ1-2; weak D call: TRBD1 (6 bases). Trimming removed 5 bases at V and 5 bases at J, with 12 bases between. The CDR3 contains 13 residues. Germline lookup yields CDR1 SEHNR and CDR2 FQNEAQ (reference sequence). CDR3 amino acids: CASSHRDTYGYTF. The CDR3, as DNA: TGTGCCAGCAGCCACCGGGACACTTATGGCTACACCTTC.

CDR3 DNA sequence: TGTGCCAGCACAGGCCAGAGTGCCTACAATGAGCAGTTCTTC. It yields the protein CASTGQSAYNEQFF. The chain employs TRBV11-2 and TRBJ2-1, with D unresolved. The CDR3 runs 14 residues. Germline V gives CDR1 SGHAT, CDR2 FQNNGV. V lost 7 bases and J lost 2, with 12 bases in between.

The table lists this clone with a few counts. The chain joins TRBV5-1 to TRBJ2-1, with TRBD1 matching 9 bases. In germline, CDR1 is SGHRS, CDR2 YFSETQ. With 0 bases clipped from V and 6 bases from J, the junction kept 4 bases outside the gene matches. The CDR3 is made up of 15 amino acids. CDR3 protein: CASSLAGTGINEQFF. For the CDR3, the DNA is TGCGCCAGCAGCTTGGCCGGGACAGGGATCAATGAGCAGTTCTTC.

The V and J genes are TRBV9 and TRBJ2-2, with TRBD2 identical over 8 bases. The J segment lost 4 bases and the V segment lost 0 bases, leaving 8 bases of the junction unmatched. CDR3 length: 17 residues. Per the germline V gene, CDR1 is SGDLS and CDR2 is YYNGEE. The DNA for the CDR3 is TGTGCCAGCAGCGTAGTGGCGGTCGGGGGGGTCACCGGGGAGCTGTTTTTT. Residues: CASSVVAVGGVTGELFF.

To note about this clone: One end of the junction fails to match germline, which may point to a read error. This chain uses TRBV7-7 with TRBJ2-2; possibly TRBD2 for D (5 bases). Looked up from germline, CDR1 is SSHAT and CDR2 is FNYEAQ (reference sequence). This CDR3 spans 18 amino acids. This CDR3 is CASSLALYGEPRPGELFF. CDR3 sequence (DNA): TGTGCTAGCAGCTTAGCTCTCTACGGGGAGCCCCGACCCGGGGAGCTGTTTTTT.

In this sample, this clone turned up a few times. The chain links TRBV9 to TRBJ1-6; 7 nucleotides match TRBD1. Trimming cost V 4 bases and J 8 bases; bases outside gene matches: 9. This CDR3 contains 15 residues. CDR1 and CDR2 from the germline V gene are SGDLS and YYNGEE. The DNA of the CDR3 is TGTGCCAGCAGCTCTCAGGGGACAGATTATTCACCCCTCCACTTT. It specifies CASSSQGTDYSPLHF.

This clone has just a few counts. The chain couples TRBV4-1 to TRBJ1-2; TRBD1 is a possible D gene (5 bases). The V end lost 4 bases, the J end lost 6 bases, and 18 bases lay between the germline ends. CDR3 length: 15 amino acids. The germline V gene encodes CDR1 MGHRA and CDR2 YSYEKL. The CDR3 protein is CASSPLTGGSHGYTF. The CDR3 bases are TGCGCCAGCAGCCCCCTTACCGGGGGGTCGCATGGCTACACCTTC.